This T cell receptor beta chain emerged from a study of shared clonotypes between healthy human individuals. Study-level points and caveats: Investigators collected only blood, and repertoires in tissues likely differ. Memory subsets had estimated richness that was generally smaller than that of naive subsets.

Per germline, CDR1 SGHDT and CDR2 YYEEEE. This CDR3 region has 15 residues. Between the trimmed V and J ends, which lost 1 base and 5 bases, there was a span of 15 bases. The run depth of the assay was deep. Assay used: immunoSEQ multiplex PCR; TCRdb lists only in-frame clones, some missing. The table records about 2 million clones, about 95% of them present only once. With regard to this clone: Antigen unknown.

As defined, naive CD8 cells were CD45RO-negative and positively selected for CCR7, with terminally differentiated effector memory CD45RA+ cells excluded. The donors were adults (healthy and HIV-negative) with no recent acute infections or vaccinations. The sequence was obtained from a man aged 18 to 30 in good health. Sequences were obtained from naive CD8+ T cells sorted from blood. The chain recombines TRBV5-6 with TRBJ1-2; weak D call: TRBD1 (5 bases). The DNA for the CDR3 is TGTGCCAGCAGCTTGTCCGGGACGCCCCCATATGGCTACACCTTC. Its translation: CASSLSGTPPYGYTF.